Shown below are 20 T cell receptor beta chains from a single sample sequenced in a study of T cell repertoires in cytomegalovirus infection. No antigens are known for them. MiXCR was run by TCRdb on the reads, yielding one entry per CDR3 protein. This sample has fewer than 900,000 distinct CDR3 sequences; almost 30% occur once, and the top ten carry around 13%. The material was cultured CD8+ T cells from PBMCs, obtained from culture after CMV antigen stimulation. The receptors were sampled from a human donor in good health (CMV status not recorded). Some clones in this sample may be carry-over from other donors' samples.

About this clonotype: The junction departs from germline at one end; a sequencing error may be responsible. The chain uses TRBV6-1 and TRBJ1-4, with a tentative D call TRBD1 (6 bases). This CDR3 has 14 residues. Per the germline V gene, CDR1 is MNHNS and CDR2 is SASEGT. The chain's CDR3 is CASSPGVRLEKLLF. CDR3 coding DNA: TGTGCCAGCAGCCCAGGGGTCCGTCTCGAAAAACTGCTTTTT.

This clonotype was found many times. The chain has TRBV7-9 and TRBJ1-6, with D unclear. This CDR3 region has 17 residues. In germline, CDR1 is SEHNR, CDR2 FQNEAQ (reference sequence). Between the trimmed V and J ends, which lost 1 base and 5 bases, there was a span of 15 bases. The CDR3 protein is CASSLGQANPNNSPLHF. The CDR3, as DNA: TGTGCCAGCAGCTTAGGGCAGGCCAACCCTAATAATTCACCCCTCCACTTT.

This chain connects TRBV12-3 or TRBV12-4 to TRBJ1-2, with D unclear. CDR3 length: 18 residues. Trimming cost V 7 bases and J 4 bases, with 28 bases left between them. CDR3 nucleotides: TGTGCCAGCATGGGAGTGTCCGCGGTGGGGATTTCAGGCTATGGCTACACCTTC. Its translation is CASMGVSAVGISGYGYTF.

The V call is TRBV7-4, the J call TRBJ1-2, with a weak D call TRBD1 (6 bases). Germline assignment: CDR1 SGHVT and CDR2 SQSDAQ. This CDR3 has 13 residues. V was pared by 5 bases and J by 8 bases, with 15 bases between. The CDR3 sequence: CASSPNRVWGYTF. CDR3 DNA: TGTGCCAGCAGCCCAAACAGGGTTTGGGGCTACACCTTC.

This sequence joins TRBV6-5 and TRBJ1-1; D remains unclear. With 2 bases removed from V and 2 bases from J, the gap between germline ends came to 6 bases. Germline V gene lookup returns CDR1 MNHEY and CDR2 SVGAGI. This CDR3 contains 13 residues. CDR3 region: CASSYSTNTEAFF. The CDR3 DNA follows: TGTGCCAGCAGTTACAGCACAAACACTGAAGCTTTCTTT.

The gene calls are TRBV29-1 and TRBJ2-1, with D possibly being TRBD2 (5 bases). The CDR3 is 13 residues long. In germline, CDR1 is SQVTM, CDR2 ANQGSEA. The ends were cut back, 4 bases at V and 4 bases at J, with 11 bases in the middle. CDR3 sequence reads: CSVVRARYNEQFF. The CDR3 DNA follows: TGCAGCGTTGTGAGGGCGCGATACAATGAGCAGTTCTTC.

The rearrangement links TRBV11-3 to TRBJ2-1, with TRBD2 as a possible D gene (5 bases). The CDR3 extends over 14 amino acids. Trimming took 2 bases from V and 10 from J, leaving 15 bases between them. Germline CDR1 and CDR2: SGHNT and YENEEA. CDR3 DNA: TGTGCCAGCAGCTTAACTGGCTCCGGGGTGGAGCAGTTCTTC. Translation: CASSLTGSGVEQFF.

The J gene is TRBJ2-1, the V gene TRBV5-4; the match to TRBD2 covers 8 bases. J gave up 8 bases and V 4 bases, and 8 bases lay outside the gene matches. This CDR3 has 14 amino acids. Per germline, CDR1 SGHNT and CDR2 YYREEE (reference sequence). The CDR3 region is CASSTGGGLDEQFF. CDR3 nucleotide sequence: TGTGCCAGCAGCACGGGGGGGGGTTTGGATGAGCAGTTCTTC.

The rearrangement joins TRBV20-1 to TRBJ2-5; possible D gene TRBD1, 7 bases. V shed 4 bases and J shed 4 bases, with 13 bases lying between them. Germline-derived CDR1 and CDR2 are DFQATT and SNEGSKA (reference sequence). CDR3 length equals 13 residues. The CDR3 spells CSATSGGRETQYF. In DNA form, the CDR3 reads TGCAGTGCTACCTCAGGGGGGAGAGAGACCCAGTACTTC.

This clonotype was counted a few times. Here the CDR3 reads CASSLQKNTGELFF. The DNA of the CDR3 is TGTGCCAGCAGCTTACAGAAGAACACCGGGGAGCTGTTTTTT. The V gene is TRBV7-8, the J gene TRBJ2-2; D gene ambiguous. The V and J ends lost 2 bases and 1 base respectively, with 5 bases between them. The germline V gene encodes CDR1 SGHVS and CDR2 FQNEAQ. The CDR3 totals 14 residues.

This clonotype has more than one count but fewer than ten. V gene TRBV6-2 or TRBV6-3 combines with J gene TRBJ1-1; 9 positions agree with TRBD1. V lost 0 bases and J lost 3; bases outside the gene matches: 8. This CDR3 spans 17 amino acids. The germline gives CDR1 MNHEY, CDR2 SVGEGT. The CDR3 protein is CASSYSSRTGADTEAFF. CDR3 DNA: TGTGCCAGCAGTTACTCGTCCCGGACAGGGGCGGACACTGAAGCTTTCTTT.

The rearrangement links TRBV5-8 to TRBJ2-5, with D hard to call. The germline gives CDR1 SGHTS, CDR2 YDEGEE. CDR3 size: 14 residues. V was pared by 0 bases and J by 9 bases, with 15 bases between. DNA for the CDR3: TGTGCCAGCAGCTTGGTGGCCCAAGGAGAACCCCAGTACTTC. It specifies CASSLVAQGEPQYF.

CDR3 loop: CSLSMGYTF. The DNA of the CDR3 is TGCAGTCTCTCTATGGGCTACACCTTC. The chain joins TRBV20-1 to TRBJ1-2; D gene ambiguous. V lost 8 bases to trimming and J lost 8 bases, with 9 bases between them. The germline gives CDR1 DFQATT, CDR2 SNEGSKA (reference sequence). The CDR3 has 9 residues.

This clonotype was observed a few times. The chain couples TRBV7-9 to TRBJ2-3; tentatively, D is TRBD1 or TRBD2 (5 bases each). This CDR3 is built from 13 residues. Germline loops: CDR1 SEHNR, CDR2 FQNEAQ (reference sequence). V gave up 3 bases and J gave up 2 bases, with 6 bases separating them. CDR3 in amino acids: CASSFGATDTQYF. The CDR3 region has the DNA TGTGCCAGCAGCTTCGGGGCCACAGATACGCAGTATTTT.

This clonotype was seen ten or more times. The chain carries TRBV7-8 and TRBJ2-7, with 9 positions matching TRBD1. The CDR3 runs to 16 residues. Germline trimming cut 5 bases from V and 4 bases from J; bases unmatched to any gene: 12. Germline values: CDR1 SGHVS, CDR2 FQNEAQ. The CDR3 loop reads CASSTNDRGNIYEQYF. In DNA, the CDR3 is TGTGCCAGCAGCACTAACGACAGGGGGAATATATACGAGCAGTACTTC.

The table lists this clonotype with a few counts. This chain connects TRBV7-9 to TRBJ1-4; the D gene is possibly TRBD1 (5 bases). This CDR3 region has 15 residues. Trimming stripped 1 base from V and 5 bases from J, with 11 bases between. Germline assignment: CDR1 SEHNR and CDR2 FQNEAQ (reference sequence). The CDR3 loop is CASSLEAGWNEKLFF. In DNA, the CDR3 is TGTGCCAGCAGCTTAGAGGCAGGGTGGAATGAAAAACTGTTTTTT. Drawing the rest from reference TRBV7-9 and TRBJ1-4, the complete variable domain is DTGVSQNPRHKITKRGQNVTFRCDPISEHNRLYWYRQTLGQGPEFLTYFQNEAQLEKSRLLSDRFSAERPKGSFSTLEIQRTEQGDSAMYLCASSLEAGWNEKLFFGSGTQLSVL.

The chain recombines TRBV19 with TRBJ2-2; 10 bases are a match to TRBD1. CDR1 LNHDA and CDR2 SQIVND come from the germline V gene (reference sequence). The CDR3 spans 13 residues. The V and J ends lost 10 bases and 7 bases, in that order; junction bases with no gene match: 6. The CDR3 nucleotides are TGTGCCACAGACAGGGGGCGAGGCGGGGAGCTGTTTTTT. Encoded protein: CATDRGRGGELFF.

The chain employs TRBV6-5 and TRBJ2-7, with 8 bases identical to TRBD1. V was clipped by 2 bases and J by 7 bases; unmatched bases: 4. This CDR3 region has 13 residues. Germline V CDR1 and CDR2: MNHEY, SVGAGI. Written as DNA, the CDR3 is TGTGCCAGCAGTTACGCCACAGGGGGTGAGCAGTACTTC. It codes for CASSYATGGEQYF.

The rearrangement uses TRBV4-1 and TRBJ2-3; tentatively, D is TRBD1 or TRBD2 (6 bases each). CDR3 length equals 16 residues. V lost 0 bases and J lost 3, with 13 bases in between. Germline V CDR1 and CDR2: MGHRA, YSYEKL. The CDR3 DNA follows: TGCGCCAGCAGCCAAGACCCGGGGGCCCTAACAGATACGCAGTATTTT. Residues: CASSQDPGALTDTQYF.

V gene TRBV11-2 combines with J gene TRBJ1-1; no clear D. Germline V gene sequence: CDR1 SGHAT, CDR2 FQNNGV. V shed 2 bases and J shed 0 bases, with 7 bases lying between them. The CDR3 covers 14 residues. The CDR3 reads CASSLWQMNTEAFF. DNA for the CDR3: TGTGCCAGCAGCTTATGGCAGATGAACACTGAAGCTTTCTTT.